The 28 T cell receptor beta chains listed next were all sequenced from one sample in a study of blood T cell repertoires in COVID-19. Some clones are missing from TCRdb's copy, which holds only in-frame ones; the method was immunoSEQ multiplex PCR. Among hundreds of thousands of clones listed, 70% to 90% were seen once. The sample consisted of peripheral blood. These receptors were taken from a human donor in a cohort sampled during active COVID-19.

The chain employs TRBV6-1 and TRBJ1-2; TRBD1 is a possible D gene (6 bases). V was shortened by 3 bases and J by 4 bases, with 24 bases between the two germline ends. Germline loops: CDR1 MNHNS, CDR2 SASEGT. The length of the CDR3 is 18 residues. The CDR3 loop is CASSEVQFPGGGGYGYTF. In DNA, the CDR3 is TGTGCCAGCAGTGAGGTTCAGTTTCCGGGGGGCGGAGGCTATGGCTACACCTTC.

This clone was seen a few times. The rearrangement links TRBV2 to TRBJ1-2; 11 bases are shared with TRBD1. The J segment lost 10 bases and the V segment lost 4 bases, leaving 11 bases of the junction unmatched. Germline V gene data show CDR1 as SNHLY and CDR2 as FYNNEI. There are 15 residues in the CDR3. The CDR3 sequence: CASSAQTGTGGPYTF. In DNA form, the CDR3 reads TGTGCCAGCAGTGCCCAGACCGGGACAGGGGGGCCCTACACCTTC.

The CDR3: CASSIEEGLGEQYF. The CDR3 nucleotides are TGTGCCAGTAGTATAGAGGAGGGTTTGGGCGAGCAGTACTTC. This chain joins TRBV19 and TRBJ2-7; the D gene is possibly TRBD2 (6 bases). This CDR3 contains 14 residues. V shed 0 bases and J shed 6 bases, with 12 bases lying between them. Germline V gene sequence: CDR1 LNHDA, CDR2 SQIVND (reference sequence).

The genes are TRBV5-5 and TRBJ1-1, with TRBD1 matching over 7 bases. V was pared by 1 base and J by 4 bases, with 7 bases of the junction left unmatched. Germline lookup yields CDR1 SGHKS and CDR2 YYEKEE (reference sequence). The CDR3 has 15 amino acids. This CDR3 is CASSLNWDSSTEAFF. CDR3 DNA sequence: TGTGCCAGCAGCTTGAATTGGGACAGTAGCACTGAAGCTTTCTTT.

The V call is TRBV19, the J call TRBJ2-7; 9 bases align to TRBD2. The germline V gene has CDR1 LNHDA and CDR2 SQIVND (reference sequence). The CDR3 loop spans 15 amino acids. Losses at the gene ends were 4 bases for V and 4 bases for J; bases not matched to a gene: 8. Written as DNA, the CDR3 is TGTGCCAGTAGTACTGCACCTAGCGGGACGTACGAGCAGTACTTC. Protein sequence: CASSTAPSGTYEQYF.

The chain uses TRBV28 and TRBJ2-7, with 7 bases aligning to TRBD1. The CDR3 spans 16 residues. V gave up 2 bases and J gave up 9 bases; unmatched junction bases: 16. Germline CDR1 is MDHEN and CDR2 is SYDVKM. This CDR3 is CASSLGAGTELTGQYF. The CDR3 nucleotides are TGTGCCAGCAGTTTAGGTGCTGGGACAGAACTAACTGGGCAGTACTTC.

The chain has TRBV7-9 and TRBJ1-1; TRBD1 might be the D (6 bases). Germline V gene data show CDR1 as SEHNR and CDR2 as FQNEAQ (reference sequence). Trimming shortened V by 2 bases and J by 3 bases, and 7 bases separated the two germline ends. This CDR3 region has 13 residues. CDR3 coding DNA: TGTGCCAGCAGCTTAAACAGGGACACTGAAGCTTTCTTT. It specifies CASSLNRDTEAFF.

This chain links TRBV9 with TRBJ1-1, with D possibly being TRBD1 (6 bases). Between the trimmed V and J ends, which lost 7 bases and 3 bases, there was a span of 16 bases. Germline assignment: CDR1 SGDLS and CDR2 YYNGEE. CDR3 length equals 14 residues. CDR3 coding DNA: TGTGCCAGCTCAATCAGGGGACACGACACTGAAGCTTTCTTT. This gives the protein CASSIRGHDTEAFF.

V gene TRBV25-1 combines with J gene TRBJ1-6; D gene unclear. This CDR3 is 15 amino acids long. V dropped 1 base and J dropped 5 bases, with 9 bases sitting between them. Germline CDR1 reads MGHDK; CDR2 reads SYGVNS. The CDR3 spells CASSESAVNNSPLHF. CDR3 DNA sequence: TGTGCCAGCAGTGAATCTGCAGTAAATAATTCACCCCTCCACTTT.

This clone was counted a single time. The gene calls are TRBV7-2 and TRBJ2-7; TRBD1 matches 9 bases. Germline V gene data show CDR1 as SGHTA and CDR2 as FQGNSA. V lost 5 bases to trimming and J lost 6 bases; unmatched junction nucleotides: 8. The CDR3 is made up of 14 amino acids. The CDR3 DNA is TGTGCCAGCAGCCCGCTGACAGGGGGGCTCGAGCAGTACTTC. This translates into CASSPLTGGLEQYF.

The gene calls are TRBV7-9 and TRBJ2-3; 8 positions agree with TRBD2. With V trimmed by 6 bases and J by 6 bases, 11 bases remained unmatched. CDR3 length: 15 residues. CDR1 and CDR2 from the germline V gene are SEHNR and FQNEAQ (reference sequence). Written as DNA, the CDR3 is TGTGCCAGCAGTTCGAGCGGGGGCTGGGGGGATACGCAGTATTTT. This encodes CASSSSGGWGDTQYF. Full variable domain (outside the CDR3, taken from reference TRBV7-9 and TRBJ2-3): DTGVSQNPRHKITKRGQNVTFRCDPISEHNRLYWYRQTLGQGPEFLTYFQNEAQLEKSRLLSDRFSAERPKGSFSTLEIQRTEQGDSAMYLCASSSSGGWGDTQYFGPGTRLTVL.

The chain couples TRBV6-2 or TRBV6-3 to TRBJ1-4; no clear D gene. Germline V gene lookup returns CDR1 MNHEY and CDR2 SVGEGT. The CDR3 has 15 amino acids. Trimming took 7 bases from V and 2 from J, leaving 14 bases between them. The CDR3: CASTPRGYTNEKLFF. CDR3 DNA: TGTGCCAGCACCCCGCGCGGTTATACTAATGAAAAACTGTTTTTT.

The chain joins TRBV3-1 (or the pseudogene TRBV3-2) to TRBJ2-2; D unresolved. The CDR3 is 13 amino acids. Germline CDR1 is LGHDT and CDR2 is YNNKEL (reference sequence). V gave up 4 bases and J gave up 0 bases, with 3 bases separating them. The CDR3 loop is CASSPSNTGELFF. The CDR3 nucleotides are TGTGCCAGCAGCCCCTCGAACACCGGGGAGCTGTTTTTT.

This clone was counted once. The chain employs TRBV15 and TRBJ1-1; 12 nucleotides align to TRBD1. Germline loops: CDR1 LNHNV, CDR2 YYDKDF (reference sequence). Trimming took 5 bases from V and 3 from J; bases not matched to a gene: 7. This CDR3 has 16 residues. The CDR3 sequence: CATSDRDRGRHTEAFF. The DNA for the CDR3 is TGTGCCACCAGCGACCGGGACAGGGGGCGGCACACTGAAGCTTTCTTT.

V is TRBV27 and J is TRBJ2-5, with TRBD2 matching over 8 bases. This CDR3 has 16 residues. Per germline, CDR1 MNHEY and CDR2 SMNVEV (reference sequence). V lost 2 bases to trimming and J lost 2 bases; unmatched junction nucleotides: 7. As DNA, the CDR3 is TGTGCCAGCAGTTTAGCGGCGGGAGGATGGCAAGAGACCCAGTACTTC. Protein product: CASSLAAGGWQETQYF.

This clone was seen a single time. The rearrangement uses TRBV19 and TRBJ1-1; D is ambiguous. Trimming took off 1 base at V and 1 base at J, with 7 bases between the two ends. In germline, CDR1 is LNHDA, CDR2 SQIVND (reference sequence). The length of the CDR3 is 14 residues. Here the CDR3 DNA reads TGTGCCAGTAGTATAGGAGAGGGGAACACTGAAGCTTTCTTT. It translates to CASSIGEGNTEAFF.

This chain uses TRBV4-1 with TRBJ1-5, with 7 bases that match TRBD1. The V segment lost 0 bases and the J segment 5 bases; nucleotides outside the gene matches: 7. The CDR3 is made up of 16 amino acids. The V gene's germline CDR1 is MGHRA and CDR2 YSYEKL. The CDR3 sequence: CASSQDDRVTYQPQHF. CDR3 coding DNA: TGCGCCAGCAGCCAAGACGACAGGGTTACTTATCAGCCCCAGCATTTT.

The chain uses TRBV27 and TRBJ2-3; the match to TRBD2 covers 7 bases. J gave up 0 bases and V 0 bases, and 6 bases lay outside the gene matches. CDR3 length equals 17 residues. Germline V lookup: CDR1 MNHEY, CDR2 SMNVEV (reference sequence). This CDR3 is CASSLSSRGSSTDTQYF. The CDR3 DNA is TGTGCCAGCAGTTTATCTTCCCGCGGGAGTAGCACAGATACGCAGTATTTT.

V gene TRBV14 combines with J gene TRBJ2-2, with a weak D call TRBD1 (5 bases). The germline V gene has CDR1 SGHDN and CDR2 FVKESK. V lost 0 bases, J lost 7 bases, and 12 bases lay in between. The CDR3 covers 15 residues. CDR3 loop: CASSQDREADGELFF. CDR3 nucleotide sequence: TGTGCCAGCAGCCAAGACAGGGAAGCCGACGGGGAGCTGTTTTTT.

Comment on this clone: Other DNA sequences in this specimen translate into the identical CDR3. The chain joins TRBV6-1 to TRBJ1-1; D is unclear. Germline lookup yields CDR1 MNHNS and CDR2 SASEGT. The CDR3 is 13 residues long. V lost 0 bases and J lost 4, with 6 bases in between. CDR3: CASSEARGTEAFF. Here the CDR3 DNA reads TGTGCCAGCAGTGAAGCTCGGGGCACTGAAGCTTTCTTT.

On this clone itself: The identical CDR3 is also encoded by other nucleotide sequences in the sample. J is TRBJ1-4 and V is TRBV12-3 or TRBV12-4; 7 nucleotides align to TRBD1. CDR3 length: 13 amino acids. Germline trimming cut 1 base from V and 8 bases from J; bases unmatched to any gene: 1. This chain's CDR3 is CASSLGTGEKLFF. CDR3 bases: TGTGCCAGCAGTTTAGGGACAGGCGAAAAACTGTTTTTT.

As to this clone: Other DNA sequences of this sample code for an identical CDR3. V usage is TRBV6-5 and J usage is TRBJ1-2, with D unclear. The CDR3 covers 13 residues. The germline V gene encodes CDR1 MNHEY and CDR2 SVGAGI. The ends were cut back, 5 bases at V and 2 bases at J, with 9 bases in the middle. The CDR3 loop reads CASSRTGNYGYTF. The CDR3 DNA reads TGTGCCAGCAGTCGGACGGGAAACTATGGCTACACCTTC.

CDR3: CASRSQRLAGRNIQYF. The CDR3 DNA sequence: TGTGCCAGCAGATCCCAAAGACTAGCGGGAAGAAACATTCAGTACTTC. V usage is TRBV28 and J usage is TRBJ2-4, with 11 bases that match TRBD2. Germline CDR1 is MDHEN and CDR2 is SYDVKM. CDR3 size: 16 residues. With V trimmed by 6 bases and J by 6 bases, 10 bases remained unmatched.

CDR3 protein: CASSFRGGALGETQYF. CDR3 DNA: TGTGCCAGCAGTTTTAGGGGTGGGGCCCTAGGGGAGACCCAGTACTTC. The V and J genes are TRBV27 and TRBJ2-5; the D gene is possibly TRBD1 (5 bases). The CDR3 length is 16 residues. Trimming stripped 3 bases from V and 5 bases from J, with 19 bases between. In germline, CDR1 is MNHEY, CDR2 SMNVEV (reference sequence).

J is TRBJ2-7 and V is TRBV5-1, with D possibly being TRBD1 (6 bases). V lost 4 bases and J 0 bases, leaving 8 bases between the germline ends. The length of the CDR3 is 13 residues. The germline CDR1 and CDR2 sequences are SGHRS and YFSETQ. The CDR3 DNA is TGCGCCAGCAGCCCGGACAGCTCCTACGAGCAGTACTTC. It encodes CASSPDSSYEQYF.

This chain uses TRBV7-9 with TRBJ2-5; TRBD2 matches 7 bases. The J segment lost 5 bases and the V segment lost 5 bases, leaving 11 bases of the junction unmatched. Germline V gene data show CDR1 as SEHNR and CDR2 as FQNEAQ (reference sequence). The CDR3 runs to 15 residues. The CDR3 sequence is CASSGEVGAGETQYF. Here the CDR3 DNA reads TGTGCCAGCAGCGGGGAGGTGGGAGCGGGGGAGACCCAGTACTTC.

The chain uses TRBV5-4 and TRBJ1-2; D gene unclear. The CDR3 runs 12 residues. V was trimmed by 1 base and J by 6 bases, leaving 7 bases between them. Germline CDR1 SGHNT, CDR2 YYREEE (reference sequence). CDR3 amino acids: CASSLPRNGYTF. The CDR3, as DNA: TGTGCCAGCAGCTTGCCTAGGAATGGCTACACCTTC.

Note on this clone: Other DNA sequences in this specimen translate into the identical CDR3. The V gene is TRBV7-2, the J gene TRBJ2-7, with D unclear. CDR1 is SGHTA and CDR2 is FQGNSA in the germline V gene. CDR3 length: 13 residues. The V end was cut by 1 base, the J end by 1 base, with 5 bases between. As DNA, the CDR3 is TGTGCCAGCAGCTTAGAATCTTCCTACGAGCAGTACTTC. Its protein product is CASSLESSYEQYF. Filled out from reference TRBV7-2 and TRBJ2-7, the complete variable domain reads GAGVSQSPSNKVTEKGKDVELRCDPISGHTALYWYRQSLGQGLEFLIYFQGNSAPDKSGLPSDRFSAERTGGSVSTLTIQRTQQEDSAVYLCASSLESSYEQYFGPGTRLTVT.